Listed below are T cell receptor beta chains from one sample, sequenced in a study of blood T cell repertoires in COVID-19. Data came from immunoSEQ multiplex PCR; TCRdb stores just in-frame clones and leaves some out. The sample has approximately 62,000 clones, 76% seen once. The sample taken for sequencing was peripheral blood. These TCRs come from a woman aged 50 to 65 with active or convalescent COVID-19. Each CDR3 is given with its conserved first and last residue.

V gene	J gene	CDR3 protein
TRBV4-3	TRBJ2-3	CASSQDLFTDTQYF
TRBV7-3	TRBJ2-5	CASSYKLGQGALMETQYF
TRBV5-5	TRBJ2-5	CASSPRTGVQETQYF
TRBV18	TRBJ1-1	CASSPTGGNTEAFF
TRBV5-1	TRBJ2-2	CASSASGNTNTGELFF
TRBV19	TRBJ2-4	CASSMRQGASHIQYF
TRBV4-2	TRBJ1-2	CASSQDMGQGNYGYTF
TRBV21-1	TRBJ2-2	CASSRDRVVDTGELFF
TRBV5-1	TRBJ2-7	CASSLGRGQGGQQYF
TRBV18	TRBJ1-1	CASSPQGGQAEAFF
TRBV24-1	TRBJ1-4	CATSDGTGGREKLFF
TRBV2	TRBJ1-4	CASSEGGLANEKLFF
TRBV18	TRBJ1-1	CASSPDRGGGTEAFF
TRBV19	TRBJ1-5	CASSISGSNQPQHF
TRBV2	TRBJ2-3	CASSIYGGGTDTQYF
TRBV6-5	TRBJ2-7	CASSRTSGRAYEQYF
TRBV12-3/TRBV12-4	TRBJ1-1	CASSRGGFTEAFF
TRBV14	TRBJ2-5	CASSQGAKETQYF
TRBV5-1	TRBJ2-5	CASSFTDRVQETQYF
TRBV19	TRBJ1-2	CASSTPAGQGDYGYTF
TRBV5-6	TRBJ2-3	CASSLQGRRTDTQYF
TRBV4-2	TRBJ1-1	CASSQDVDRGNTEAFF
TRBV5-4	TRBJ1-2	CASSRDRGQGDYGYTF
TRBV10-2	TRBJ2-2	CASKGTNTGELFF
TRBV5-1	TRBJ2-1	CASSRTSGSSYNEQFF
TRBV18	TRBJ1-3	CASSPPGGDGNTIYF
TRBV9	TRBJ1-2	CASSVAGVGYGYTF
TRBV5-8	TRBJ2-7	CASSLYNYEQYF
TRBV5-1	TRBJ2-1	CASSLDVGLAGVNEQFF
TRBV5-1	TRBJ1-2	CASSPEAYNYGYTF
TRBV28	TRBJ1-2	CASRPQGAGGYTF
TRBV19	TRBJ1-1	CASRGQAINTEAFF
TRBV7-2	TRBJ2-5	CASSQDRGRAETQYF
TRBV12-3/TRBV12-4	TRBJ2-5	CASRATGEETQYF
TRBV7-2	TRBJ2-2	CASSYRQLAGENTGELFF
TRBV14	TRBJ1-2	CASSRPRGLGGYTF
TRBV14	TRBJ1-2	CASSPPRDSLYGYTF
TRBV6-2/TRBV6-3	TRBJ1-2	CASSYKGTGLIHYGYTF
TRBV7-8	TRBJ2-7	CASSTGLAGGPAYEQYF
TRBV18	TRBJ2-1	CASSPLKNNEQFF
TRBV5-5	TRBJ1-1	CASSSDRGWTEAFF
TRBV27	TRBJ2-7	CASSLSGNTYEQYF
TRBV5-6	TRBJ2-1	CASSLQGAYEQFF
TRBV19	TRBJ1-3	CASSGTGDYSGNTIYF
TRBV19	TRBJ1-5	CASSKGQFNQPQHF
TRBV2	TRBJ2-7	CASKPSGRLGYEQYF
TRBV19	TRBJ2-2	CASTTSGANTGELFF
TRBV10-3	TRBJ2-2	CASLQGGSQNTGELFF
TRBV28	TRBJ2-5	CASSILLGQGGETQYF
TRBV28	TRBJ1-2	CASRRTGDHGYTF
TRBV19	TRBJ2-4	CASSGSGQSSAKNIQYF
TRBV15	TRBJ1-1	CATSRDPQGLRRNTEAFF
TRBV18	TRBJ1-2	CASSPGGSNYGYTF
TRBV4-1	TRBJ1-2	CASSQDLTLGYGYTF
TRBV24-1	TRBJ2-3	CATSEAGTGRGTDTQYF
TRBV4-1	TRBJ1-1	CASSHRVNTEAFF
TRBV4-3	TRBJ2-7	CASSRSVRGEQYF
TRBV5-1	TRBJ1-1	CASRGQGMNTEAFF
TRBV4-2	TRBJ1-2	CASSQAGLRGGYTF
TRBV9	TRBJ1-5	CASSVQGGSNQPQHF